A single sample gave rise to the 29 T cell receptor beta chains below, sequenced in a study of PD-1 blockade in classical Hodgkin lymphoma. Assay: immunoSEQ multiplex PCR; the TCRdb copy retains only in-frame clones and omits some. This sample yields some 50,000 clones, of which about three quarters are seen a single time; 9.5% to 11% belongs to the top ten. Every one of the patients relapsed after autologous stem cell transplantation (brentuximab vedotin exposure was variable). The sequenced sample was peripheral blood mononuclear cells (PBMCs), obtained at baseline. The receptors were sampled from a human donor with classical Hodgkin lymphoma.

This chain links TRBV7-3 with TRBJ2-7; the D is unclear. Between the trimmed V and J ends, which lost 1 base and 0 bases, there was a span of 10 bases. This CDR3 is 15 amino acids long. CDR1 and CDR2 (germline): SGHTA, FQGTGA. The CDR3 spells CASSLSTASSYEQYF. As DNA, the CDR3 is TGTGCCAGCAGCTTAAGCACAGCCAGCTCCTACGAGCAGTACTTC.

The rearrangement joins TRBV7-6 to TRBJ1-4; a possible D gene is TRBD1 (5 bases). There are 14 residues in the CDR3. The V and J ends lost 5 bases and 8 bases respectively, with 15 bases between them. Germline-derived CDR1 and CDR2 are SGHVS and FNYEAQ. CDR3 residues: CASSPGGPGEKLFF. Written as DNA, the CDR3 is TGTGCCAGCAGCCCTGGGGGTCCTGGCGAAAAACTGTTTTTT.

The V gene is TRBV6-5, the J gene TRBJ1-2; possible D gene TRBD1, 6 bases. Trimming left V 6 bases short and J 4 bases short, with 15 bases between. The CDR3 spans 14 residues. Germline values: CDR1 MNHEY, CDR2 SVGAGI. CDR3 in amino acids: CASSHAGQSYGYTF. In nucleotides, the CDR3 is TGTGCCAGCAGCCACGCAGGACAGTCCTATGGCTACACCTTC.

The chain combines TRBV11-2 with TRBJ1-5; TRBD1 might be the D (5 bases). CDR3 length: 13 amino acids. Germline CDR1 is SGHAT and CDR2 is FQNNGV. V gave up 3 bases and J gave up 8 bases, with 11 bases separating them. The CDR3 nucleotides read TGTGCCAGCAGCTTCGGAGGGACCGAGCCCCAGCATTTT. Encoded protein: CASSFGGTEPQHF.

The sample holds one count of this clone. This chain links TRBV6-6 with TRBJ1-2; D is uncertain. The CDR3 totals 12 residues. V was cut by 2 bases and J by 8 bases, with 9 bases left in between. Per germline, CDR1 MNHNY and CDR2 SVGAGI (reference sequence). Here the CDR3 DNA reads TGTGCCAGCAGTTACGTGGGGTCGGGCTACACCTTC. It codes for CASSYVGSGYTF.

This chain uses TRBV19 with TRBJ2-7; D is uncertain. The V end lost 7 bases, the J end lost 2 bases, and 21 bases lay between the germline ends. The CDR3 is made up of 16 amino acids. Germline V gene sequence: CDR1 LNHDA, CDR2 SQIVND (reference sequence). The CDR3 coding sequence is TGTGCCAGTACCGATAGGTCCGGACGGCCGGCCTACGAGCAGTACTTC. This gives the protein CASTDRSGRPAYEQYF. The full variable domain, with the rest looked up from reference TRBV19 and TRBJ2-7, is DGGITQSPKYLFRKEGQNVTLSCEQNLNHDAMYWYRQDPGQGLRLIYYSQIVNDFQKGDIAEGYSVSREKKESFPLTVTSAQKNPTAFYLCASTDRSGRPAYEQYFGPGTRLTVT.

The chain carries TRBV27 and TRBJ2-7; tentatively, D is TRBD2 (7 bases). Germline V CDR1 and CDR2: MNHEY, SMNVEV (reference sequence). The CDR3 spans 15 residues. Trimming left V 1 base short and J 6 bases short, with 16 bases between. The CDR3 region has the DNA TGTGCCAGCAGTTTATATACCCTAGGGGGGGGCGAGCAGTACTTC. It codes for CASSLYTLGGGEQYF.

CDR3 coding DNA: TGCGCCAGCAGCCAAGTGAGCGGAGCAAGCACAGATACGCAGTATTTT. It yields the protein CASSQVSGASTDTQYF. The chain couples TRBV4-1 to TRBJ2-3, with a tentative D call TRBD2 (5 bases). Germline CDR1 and CDR2: MGHRA and YSYEKL. This CDR3 is 16 amino acids long. Trimming cost V 1 base and J 0 bases, with 11 bases left between them.

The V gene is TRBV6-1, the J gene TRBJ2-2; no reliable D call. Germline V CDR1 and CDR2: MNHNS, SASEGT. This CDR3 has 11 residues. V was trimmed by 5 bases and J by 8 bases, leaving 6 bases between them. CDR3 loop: CASSYAGELFF. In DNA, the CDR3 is TGTGCCAGCAGTTATGCGGGGGAGCTGTTTTTT.

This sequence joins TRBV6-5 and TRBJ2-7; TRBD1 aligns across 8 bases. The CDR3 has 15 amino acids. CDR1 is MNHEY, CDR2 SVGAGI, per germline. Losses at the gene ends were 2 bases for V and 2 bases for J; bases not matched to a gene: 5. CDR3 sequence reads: CASSYGQGATYEQYF. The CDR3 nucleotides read TGTGCCAGCAGTTACGGGCAGGGGGCGACCTACGAGCAGTACTTC.

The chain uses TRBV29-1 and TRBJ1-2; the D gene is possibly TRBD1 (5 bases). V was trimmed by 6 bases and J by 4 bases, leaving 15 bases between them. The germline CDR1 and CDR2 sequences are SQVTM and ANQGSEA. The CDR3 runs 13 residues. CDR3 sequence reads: CSVSLGGGYGYTF. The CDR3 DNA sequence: TGCAGCGTCTCCTTGGGGGGGGGCTATGGCTACACCTTC.

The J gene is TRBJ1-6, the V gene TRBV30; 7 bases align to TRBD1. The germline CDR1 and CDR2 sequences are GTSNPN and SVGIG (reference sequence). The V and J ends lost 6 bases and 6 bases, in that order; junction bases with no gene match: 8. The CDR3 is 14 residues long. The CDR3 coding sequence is TGTGCCTGCAAGACGGGACAGTCTAATTCACCCCTCCACTTT. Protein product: CACKTGQSNSPLHF.

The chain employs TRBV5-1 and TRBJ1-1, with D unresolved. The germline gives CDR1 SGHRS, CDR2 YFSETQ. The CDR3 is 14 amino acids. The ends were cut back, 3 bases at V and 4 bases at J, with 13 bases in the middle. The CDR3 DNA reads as TGCGCCAGCAGCTCACGAGTTACGGGCACTGAAGCTTTCTTT. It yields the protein CASSSRVTGTEAFF.

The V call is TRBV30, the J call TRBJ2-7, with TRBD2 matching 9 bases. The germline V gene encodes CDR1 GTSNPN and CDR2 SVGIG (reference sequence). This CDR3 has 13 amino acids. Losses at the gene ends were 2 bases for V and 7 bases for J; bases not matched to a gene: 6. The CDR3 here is CAWSLAGVGEQYF. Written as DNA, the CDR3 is TGTGCCTGGAGTTTAGCGGGAGTAGGTGAGCAGTACTTC.

The CDR3 DNA is TGTGCCAGCAGTACTCCAGGGACAGGGATGAGTAATTCACCCCTCCACTTT. This gives the protein CASSTPGTGMSNSPLHF. V and J are TRBV25-1 and TRBJ1-6, with 9 bases fitting TRBD1. The CDR3 is 17 amino acids. V shed 5 bases, J shed 6 bases, and the junction held 11 bases outside the gene matches. Germline-derived CDR1 and CDR2 are MGHDK and SYGVNS.

The CDR3 bases are TGTGTCAGAAGCTTACGGGGACAGTCTGAAGCTTTCTTT. Encoded protein: CVRSLRGQSEAFF. The chain couples TRBV7-5 to TRBJ1-1; the table's D call TRBD1 went unverified against the DNA. TRBV7-5 is described as a pseudogene. The CDR3 extends over 13 amino acids.

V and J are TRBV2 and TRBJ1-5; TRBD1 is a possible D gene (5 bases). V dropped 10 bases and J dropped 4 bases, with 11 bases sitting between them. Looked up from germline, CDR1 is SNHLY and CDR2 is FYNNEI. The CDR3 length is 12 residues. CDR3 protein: CAIGGGNQPQHF. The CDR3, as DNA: TGTGCCATCGGGGGGGGAAATCAGCCCCAGCATTTT.

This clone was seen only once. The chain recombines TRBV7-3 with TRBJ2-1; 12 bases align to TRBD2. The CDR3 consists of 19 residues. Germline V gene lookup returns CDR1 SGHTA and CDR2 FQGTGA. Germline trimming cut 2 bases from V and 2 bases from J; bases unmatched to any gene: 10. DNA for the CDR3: TGTGCCAGCAGCTTACTAGCGGGAGGGACTATCAAAGCCTACAATGAGCAGTTCTTC. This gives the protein CASSLLAGGTIKAYNEQFF.

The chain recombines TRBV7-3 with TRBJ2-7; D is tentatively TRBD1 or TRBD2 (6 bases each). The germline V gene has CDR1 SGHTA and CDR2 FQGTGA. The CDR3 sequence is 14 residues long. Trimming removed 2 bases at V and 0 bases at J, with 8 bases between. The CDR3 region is CASSLGGGSYEQYF. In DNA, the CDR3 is TGTGCCAGCAGCTTAGGAGGGGGCTCCTACGAGCAGTACTTC.

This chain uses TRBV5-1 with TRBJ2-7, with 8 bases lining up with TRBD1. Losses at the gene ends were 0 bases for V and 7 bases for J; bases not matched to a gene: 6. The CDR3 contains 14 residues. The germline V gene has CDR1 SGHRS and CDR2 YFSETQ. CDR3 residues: CASSLGQGTEEQYF. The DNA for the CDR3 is TGCGCCAGCAGCTTGGGACAGGGGACGGAAGAGCAGTACTTC.

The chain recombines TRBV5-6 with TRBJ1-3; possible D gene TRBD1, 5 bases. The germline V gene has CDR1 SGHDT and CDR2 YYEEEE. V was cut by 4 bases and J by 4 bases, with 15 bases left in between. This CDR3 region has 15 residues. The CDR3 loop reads CASSVRGESGNTIYF. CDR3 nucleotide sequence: TGTGCCAGCAGCGTTCGGGGGGAATCCGGAAACACCATATATTTT.

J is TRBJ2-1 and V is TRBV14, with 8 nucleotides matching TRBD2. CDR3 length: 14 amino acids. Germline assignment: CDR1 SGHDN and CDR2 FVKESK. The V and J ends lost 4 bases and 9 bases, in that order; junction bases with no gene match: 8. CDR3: CASSLSGAGGEQFF. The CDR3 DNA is TGTGCCAGCAGCCTCTCAGGGGCGGGAGGTGAGCAGTTCTTC.

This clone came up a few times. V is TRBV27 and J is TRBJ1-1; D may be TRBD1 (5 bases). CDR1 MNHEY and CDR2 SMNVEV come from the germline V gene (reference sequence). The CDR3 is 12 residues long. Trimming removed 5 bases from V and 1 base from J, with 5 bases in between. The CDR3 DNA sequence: TGTGCCAGCAGTACAGGGAACACTGAAGCTTTCTTT. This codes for CASSTGNTEAFF.

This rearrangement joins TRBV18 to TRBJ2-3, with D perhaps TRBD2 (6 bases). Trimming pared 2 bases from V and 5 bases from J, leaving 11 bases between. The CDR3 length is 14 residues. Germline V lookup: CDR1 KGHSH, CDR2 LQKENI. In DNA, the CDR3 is TGTGCCAGCTCACCAGGGGACTTGGTAGATACGCAGTATTTT. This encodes CASSPGDLVDTQYF.

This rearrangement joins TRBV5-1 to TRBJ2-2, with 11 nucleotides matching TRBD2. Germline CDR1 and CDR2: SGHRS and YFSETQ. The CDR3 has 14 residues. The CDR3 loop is CASGLAGNTGELFF. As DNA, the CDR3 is TGCGCTTCCGGACTAGCGGGGAACACCGGGGAGCTGTTTTTT.

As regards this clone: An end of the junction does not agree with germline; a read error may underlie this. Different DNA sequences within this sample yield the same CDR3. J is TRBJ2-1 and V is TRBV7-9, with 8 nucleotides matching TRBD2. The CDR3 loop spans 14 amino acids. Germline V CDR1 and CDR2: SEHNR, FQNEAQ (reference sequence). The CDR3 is CASSRSGTHNEQFF. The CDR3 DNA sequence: TGTGCTAGCAGCCGTAGCGGGACCCACAATGAGCAGTTCTTC.

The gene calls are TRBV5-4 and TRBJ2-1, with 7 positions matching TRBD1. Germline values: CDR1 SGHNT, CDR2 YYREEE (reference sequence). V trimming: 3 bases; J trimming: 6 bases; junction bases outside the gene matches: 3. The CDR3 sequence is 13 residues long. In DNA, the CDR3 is TGTGCCAGCAGCTGGGGACAGATCAATGAGCAGTTCTTC. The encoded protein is CASSWGQINEQFF.

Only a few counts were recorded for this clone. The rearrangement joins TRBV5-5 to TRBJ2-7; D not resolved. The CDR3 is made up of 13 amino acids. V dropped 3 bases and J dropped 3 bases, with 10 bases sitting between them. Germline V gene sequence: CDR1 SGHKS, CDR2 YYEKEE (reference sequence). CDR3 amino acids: CASSSTGDYEQYF. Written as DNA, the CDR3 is TGTGCCAGCAGCTCGACTGGAGACTACGAGCAGTACTTC.

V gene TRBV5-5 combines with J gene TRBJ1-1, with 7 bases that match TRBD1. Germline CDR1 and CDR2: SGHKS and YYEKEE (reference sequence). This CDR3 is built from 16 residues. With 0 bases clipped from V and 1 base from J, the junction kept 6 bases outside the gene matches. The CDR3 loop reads CASSLEGGAGNTEAFF. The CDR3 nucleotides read TGTGCCAGCAGCTTGGAAGGGGGCGCAGGGAACACTGAAGCTTTCTTT.